This passage covers 8 T cell receptor beta chains from one sample sequenced in a study of T cell repertoires in cytomegalovirus infection. TCRdb called the reads again in MiXCR, with one record for every CDR3 protein. The table records 110,000 to 150,000 distinct CDR3 sequences, under 8% of them present only once. Sequencing input: PBMCs. Every receptor here comes from a human donor in good health (CMV status not recorded). Some clones in this sample may be carry-over from other donors' samples.

This clonotype was observed at least ten times. This sequence joins TRBV7-2 and TRBJ2-7; 7 bases align to TRBD2. Losses at the gene ends were 1 base for V and 3 bases for J; bases not matched to a gene: 0. This CDR3 has 13 residues. The germline CDR1 and CDR2 sequences are SGHTA and FQGNSA. In DNA form, the CDR3 reads TGTGCCAGCAGCTTAGAGCGGGACTACGAGCAGTACTTC. This gives the protein CASSLERDYEQYF.

Ten or more counts support this clonotype. The J gene is TRBJ2-4, the V gene TRBV11-2; possible D gene TRBD2, 5 bases. Between the trimmed V and J ends, which lost 4 bases and 0 bases, there was a span of 7 bases. Looked up from germline, CDR1 is SGHAT and CDR2 is FQNNGV. The CDR3 covers 14 residues. Written as DNA, the CDR3 is TGTGCCAGCAGCTACGGACTAGCCAAAAACATTCAGTACTTC. Translating it yields CASSYGLAKNIQYF.

This clonotype was detected many times. This chain uses TRBV7-8 with TRBJ2-3; 10 bases are a match to TRBD2. The CDR3 has 15 residues. The germline CDR1 and CDR2 sequences are SGHVS and FQNEAQ. The V segment lost 6 bases and the J segment 6 bases; nucleotides outside the gene matches: 9. CDR3 sequence reads: CASSSTSGVLDTQYF. In DNA, the CDR3 is TGTGCCAGCAGTTCAACTAGCGGGGTTTTGGATACGCAGTATTTT.

J is TRBJ2-7 and V is TRBV20-1, with 8 positions matching TRBD2. The J segment lost 0 bases and the V segment lost 5 bases, leaving 6 bases of the junction unmatched. CDR1 and CDR2 from the germline V gene are DFQATT and SNEGSKA (reference sequence). CDR3 length: 14 amino acids. Here the CDR3 DNA reads TGCAGTGCTCATAGCGGGACCGGCTCCTACGAGCAGTACTTC. Translation gives CSAHSGTGSYEQYF.

This clonotype has a count of ten or more. The V gene is TRBV7-2, the J gene TRBJ2-7; 7 bases align to TRBD1. The CDR3 sequence is 13 residues long. Germline V gene lookup returns CDR1 SGHTA and CDR2 FQGNSA. Germline trimming cut 1 base from V and 7 bases from J; bases unmatched to any gene: 4. As DNA, the CDR3 is TGTGCCAGCAGCTTAGGAACAGGGGATGAGCAGTACTTC. Amino acid sequence: CASSLGTGDEQYF.

This clonotype was counted a few times. The J gene is TRBJ2-2, the V gene TRBV7-1; 8 bases agree with TRBD1. TRBV7-1 is placed among ORFs of uncertain function. The J segment lost 5 bases and the V segment lost 5 bases, leaving 4 bases of the junction unmatched. CDR3 size: 14 residues. CDR3: CASSPQGDTGELFF. CDR3 nucleotide sequence: TGTGCCAGCAGCCCACAGGGGGATACCGGGGAGCTGTTTTTT.

This clonotype was seen a few times. The chain joins TRBV11-2 to TRBJ2-1, with D perhaps matching TRBD2 (6 bases). V was pared by 5 bases and J by 7 bases, with 15 bases between. Germline assignment: CDR1 SGHAT and CDR2 FQNNGV. This CDR3 is 14 amino acids long. CDR3 in DNA: TGTGCCAGCAGCGCCCTCCCCCGGGGGAATGAGCAGTTCTTC. Residues: CASSALPRGNEQFF.

The chain joins TRBV13 to TRBJ2-7, with D perhaps assigned TRBD1 or TRBD2 (5 bases each). The V end lost 4 bases, the J end lost 6 bases, and 13 bases lay between the germline ends. The CDR3 extends over 13 amino acids. From germline, CDR1 is PRHDT and CDR2 FYEKMQ (reference sequence). CDR3 in amino acids: CASSSGLGVEQYF. The CDR3 region has the DNA TGTGCCAGCAGCTCGGGGTTAGGGGTCGAGCAGTACTTC.